The rows below give T cell receptor beta chains drawn from one sample of a study of identical twins. TCRdb called the 5' RACE reads again in MiXCR, with one record for every CDR3 protein. This table holds approximately 1.8 million distinct CDR3 sequences, more than 30% found once. The sequenced sample was cord blood. The receptors originated from a newborn girl in good health. CDR3s include the opening cysteine and the closing phenylalanine or tryptophan. D genes are given only for firm matches. A clone size is listed for some rows: how often the clone was seen (once, few, many), or a class if it is expanded.

d_gene	len	j_gene	abundance	v_gene	CDR3aa	CDR3nt
.	16	TRBJ2-3	.	TRBV4-2	CASTHLWGASTDTQYF	TGTGCCAGCACCCATCTGTGGGGGGCTAGCACAGATACGCAGTATTTT
.	17	TRBJ2-1	.	TRBV7-8	CASSSTTSGVRGNEQFF	TGTGCCAGCAGCTCCACCACCTCGGGAGTCAGGGGCAATGAGCAGTTCTTC
.	15	TRBJ2-1	.	TRBV3-1	CASSLGHLAYNEQFF	TGTGCCAGCAGCCTGGGACATCTCGCATACAATGAGCAGTTCTTC
TRBD2	18	TRBJ2-5	many	TRBV7-2	CASSVQIGRIAGGETQYF	TGTGCCAGCAGCGTCCAGATTGGAAGAATAGCGGGCGGAGAGACCCAGTACTTC
TRBD1	13	TRBJ2-5	many	TRBV10-3	CAISGTGQETQYF	TGTGCCATCAGTGGGACAGGTCAAGAGACCCAGTACTTC
.	16	TRBJ2-1	.	TRBV5-1	CASSAQGLSSYNEQFF	TGCGCCAGCAGCGCTCAAGGACTGAGCTCCTACAATGAGCAGTTCTTC
.	15	TRBJ1-4	.	TRBV5-1	CASAARANGDEKLFF	TGCGCCAGCGCTGCCCGCGCAAACGGGGATGAAAAACTGTTTTTT
.	15	TRBJ1-6	.	TRBV9	CASSDSRYRNSPLHF	TGTGCCAGCAGCGATAGCAGGTACCGCAATTCACCCCTCCACTTT
TRBD1	15	TRBJ1-2	few	TRBV4-1	CASSQPGQGRGGYTF	TGCGCCAGCAGCCAACCGGGACAGGGGAGGGGTGGCTACACCTTC
.	13	TRBJ2-5	few	TRBV29-1	CSVVPAPGETQYF	TGCAGCGTTGTCCCAGCACCGGGAGAGACCCAGTACTTC
TRBD1	14	TRBJ2-7	.	TRBV12-3/TRBV12-4	CASNNDRGLGEQYF	TGTGCCAGCAACAATGACAGGGGGCTAGGGGAGCAGTACTTC
.	14	TRBJ2-3	.	TRBV9	CASSRFHRGDTQYF	TGTGCCAGCAGCCGATTTCACCGGGGAGATACGCAGTATTTT
TRBD2	14	TRBJ2-7	.	TRBV20-1	CSASRREGLEEQYF	TGCAGTGCTAGTAGGCGGGAGGGCCTAGAGGAGCAGTACTTC
.	14	TRBJ1-6	.	TRBV5-1	CASSSTIANSPLHF	TGCGCCAGCAGCTCCACAATAGCCAATTCACCCCTCCACTTT
.	13	TRBJ1-3	once	TRBV12-3/TRBV12-4	CASSSPARNTIYF	TGTGCCAGCAGTTCGCCGGCCCGGAACACCATATATTTT
TRBD1	16	TRBJ2-7	.	TRBV3-1	CASSQGGQGFCYEQYF	TGTGCCAGCAGCCAAGGTGGACAGGGGTTTTGCTACGAGCAGTACTTC
.	16	TRBJ1-6	few	TRBV20-1	CSARERRWGSNSPLHF	TGCAGTGCTAGAGAGCGACGATGGGGTTCCAATTCACCCCTCCACTTT
.	14	TRBJ1-6	few	TRBV20-1	CSARSGPYNSPLHF	TGCAGTGCTAGGTCGGGTCCATATAATTCACCCCTCCACTTT
TRBD2	19	TRBJ2-1	few	TRBV12-5	CASGLVHRTSGISYNEQFF	TGTGCTAGTGGTTTGGTACATAGAACTAGCGGGATTTCCTACAATGAGCAGTTCTTC
TRBD2	20	TRBJ2-1	.	TRBV28	CASSLYSGLAGTIGEETQFF	TGTGCCAGCAGTCTATATTCTGGACTAGCGGGAACCATCGGGGAAGAGACCCAGTTCTTC
.	15	TRBJ2-7	few	TRBV12-3/TRBV12-4	CASSPEMAMTYEQYF	TGTGCCAGCAGTCCAGAGATGGCGATGACCTACGAGCAGTACTTC
.	15	TRBJ2-1	few	TRBV7-2	CASSLGQRSNNEQFF	TGTGCCAGCAGCCTTGGCCAGCGCAGTAACAATGAGCAGTTCTTC
.	12	TRBJ1-1	.	TRBV20-1	CSPNPLNTEAFF	TGCAGTCCGAATCCTTTGAACACTGAAGCTTTCTTT
TRBD1	15	TRBJ2-3	few	TRBV6-4	CASSEQGANTDTQYF	TGTGCCAGCAGTGAGCAGGGGGCGAACACAGATACGCAGTATTTT
TRBD2	15	TRBJ2-7	many	TRBV28	CASRPGTSASYEQYF	TGTGCCAGCAGGCCCGGGACTAGCGCGTCCTACGAGCAGTACTTC
.	13	TRBJ2-3	few	TRBV5-1	CASSLDKGDTQYF	TGCGCCAGCAGCTTGGACAAAGGAGATACGCAGTATTTT
TRBD1	16	TRBJ1-5	.	TRBV20-1	CSASVPGQGMNQPQHF	TGCAGTGCTAGCGTCCCGGGACAGGGGATGAATCAGCCCCAGCATTTT
TRBD2	16	TRBJ2-3	few	TRBV6-6	CASSYGASGRTDTQYF	TGTGCCAGCAGTTACGGCGCTAGCGGACGCACAGATACGCAGTATTTT
TRBD2	16	TRBJ2-7	.	TRBV6-5	CASSYSRLAGTHEQYF	TGTGCCAGCAGTTACTCAAGGCTAGCGGGAACCCACGAGCAGTACTTC
.	18	TRBJ2-5	few	TRBV10-2	CASTQTDRDWKYQETQYF	TGCGCCAGCACCCAGACTGACCGGGACTGGAAGTACCAAGAGACCCAGTACTTC
TRBD2	17	TRBJ2-5	few	TRBV12-3/TRBV12-4	CASSGRLAGEPQETQYF	TGTGCCAGCAGTGGGCGGCTAGCGGGGGAACCCCAAGAGACCCAGTACTTC
TRBD1	16	TRBJ2-1	.	TRBV10-3	CAISEPEDRGYNEQFF	TGTGCCATCAGTGAGCCGGAGGACAGGGGTTACAATGAGCAGTTCTTC
.	17	TRBJ2-3	.	TRBV2	CASRVTGAFTSTDTQYF	TGTGCCAGCAGGGTTACGGGGGCATTCACCAGCACAGATACGCAGTATTTT
.	16	TRBJ2-7	few	TRBV5-1	CASSLVRTASSYEQYF	TGCGCCAGCAGCTTGGTCCGGACGGCAAGCTCCTACGAGCAGTACTTC
.	16	TRBJ1-6	.	TRBV20-1	CSARDGESSYNSPLHF	TGCAGTGCTAGAGATGGAGAGAGCTCCTATAATTCACCCCTCCACTTT
TRBD2	15	TRBJ2-7	few	TRBV7-9	CASSLAPAGFYEQYF	TGTGCCAGCAGCTTAGCGCCAGCGGGATTCTACGAGCAGTACTTC
.	15	TRBJ2-1	few	TRBV28	CASRAPTSSYNEQFF	TGTGCCAGCAGAGCCCCGACTAGCTCCTACAATGAGCAGTTCTTC
TRBD1	13	TRBJ2-7	.	TRBV20-1	CSAFLTGNYEQYF	TGCAGTGCCTTTTTGACAGGGAACTACGAGCAGTACTTC
TRBD2	15	TRBJ2-7	many	TRBV9	CASSPGLASSYEQYF	TGTGCCAGCAGCCCCGGACTAGCGAGCTCCTACGAGCAGTACTTC
TRBD1	16	TRBJ2-1	few	TRBV10-3	CAISESTGASYNEQFF	TGTGCCATCAGTGAGTCGACAGGGGCCTCCTACAATGAGCAGTTCTTC
.	14	TRBJ2-4	.	TRBV5-1	CASSLEPHKNIQYF	TGCGCCAGCAGCTTGGAGCCCCACAAAAACATTCAGTACTTC
TRBD2	18	TRBJ2-3	.	TRBV4-1	CASSQDRLAGGLTDTQYF	TGCGCCAGCAGCCAAGATCGACTAGCGGGGGGGCTTACAGATACGCAGTATTTT
TRBD1	15	TRBJ1-1	few	TRBV7-7	CASSLRGTVYTEAFF	TGTGCCAGCAGCTTAAGGGGGACAGTCTACACTGAAGCTTTCTTT
.	15	TRBJ2-5	.	TRBV7-9	CASSLAPKYQETQYF	TGTGCCAGCAGCTTAGCTCCTAAGTACCAAGAGACCCAGTACTTC
.	13	TRBJ2-3	few	TRBV14	CASKVSVADTQYF	TGTGCCAGCAAGGTTAGCGTTGCAGATACGCAGTATTTT
TRBD1	15	TRBJ1-5	.	TRBV6-1	CASSEGQGAAQPQHF	TGTGCCAGCAGTGAAGGACAGGGGGCCGCTCAGCCCCAGCATTTT